The 26 T cell receptor beta chains below were found in one sample sequenced in a study of low-dose radiotherapy and immunotherapy resistance in tumors. First-strand cDNA relied on TRAV- and TRBV-specific primers spanning alpha and beta chains. With a constant-region primer and a V-primer adapter, TCRs were subjected to about 20 PCR cycles of amplification. TCRdb processed the reads anew with MiXCR; each CDR3 protein has one entry. The sample shows around 100,000 distinct CDR3 sequences, less than 25% of them seen only once. Sample time point: after trial treatment. Treatment specified: LDRT plus nivolumab, ipilimumab, low-dose cyclophosphamide and aspirin (RACIN trial). The specimen was PBMCs, collected after low-dose radiotherapy plus immunotherapy. Receptors were obtained from a female donor with ovarian cancer.

In its sample, this clonotype was seen a few times. A much bigger clone sits one base away, suggesting this may be a read error. The CDR3 nucleotides are TGTGACAGCAGCTTAGCTCGGACACGAGAAGAGACCCAGTACTTC. The encoded protein is CDSSLARTREETQYF. The J gene is TRBJ2-5, the V gene TRBV11-2; TRBD1 might be the D (5 bases). CDR1 is SGHAT, CDR2 FQNNGV, per germline. The CDR3 extends over 15 amino acids.

This clonotype was observed at least ten times. The rearrangement uses TRBV19 and TRBJ2-3; 8 bases fit TRBD1. The length of the CDR3 is 14 residues. The V segment lost 4 bases and the J segment 4 bases; nucleotides outside the gene matches: 4. Germline lookup yields CDR1 LNHDA and CDR2 SQIVND (reference sequence). The CDR3 protein is CASSNDRGADTQYF. The DNA of the CDR3 is TGTGCCAGTAGTAACGACAGGGGAGCAGATACGCAGTATTTT.

This clonotype was seen ten or more times. The chain recombines TRBV5-8 with TRBJ2-3; D is perhaps TRBD2 (6 bases). Trimming took off 3 bases at V and 1 base at J, with 12 bases between the two ends. The CDR3 spans 15 residues. Germline V gene lookup returns CDR1 SGHTS and CDR2 YDEGEE. CDR3 in DNA: TGTGCCAGCAGCTCGGGACTGTTGGGCACAGATACGCAGTATTTT. Protein sequence: CASSSGLLGTDTQYF.

This clonotype was seen ten or more times. CDR3 region: CASSSDRVLTDTQYF. In DNA form, the CDR3 reads TGTGCCAGCAGTTCCGACAGGGTATTAACAGATACGCAGTATTTT. The V and J genes are TRBV12-3 or TRBV12-4 and TRBJ2-3; the match to TRBD1 covers 7 bases. CDR3 length: 15 amino acids. Trimming cost V 4 bases and J 3 bases; bases outside gene matches: 7.

This clonotype was observed many times. The gene calls are TRBV29-1 and TRBJ2-1, with TRBD2 matching 14 bases. This CDR3 comprises 16 residues. The V segment lost 6 bases and the J segment 7 bases; nucleotides outside the gene matches: 11. Germline V gene data show CDR1 as SQVTM and CDR2 as ANQGSEA. The CDR3: CSVRRTSGGPVNEQFF. In nucleotides, the CDR3 is TGCAGCGTACGGAGGACTAGCGGGGGGCCCGTTAATGAGCAGTTCTTC.

This clonotype was detected ten times or more. The chain links TRBV27 to TRBJ1-1, with 11 bases fitting TRBD1. Germline trimming cut 5 bases from V and 5 bases from J; bases unmatched to any gene: 13. Germline CDR1 is MNHEY and CDR2 is SMNVEV (reference sequence). The CDR3 is 17 amino acids. The CDR3 DNA follows: TGTGCCAGCAGTAAAATTGGACAGGGGGCGGGTAAGACTGAAGCTTTCTTT. Translating it yields CASSKIGQGAGKTEAFF.

This clonotype was detected ten times or more. The CDR3 bases are TGTGCCAGCAGCCCCCCGGGACAGCCTGCCTACAATGAGCAGTTCTTC. This codes for CASSPPGQPAYNEQFF. The chain combines TRBV3-1 with TRBJ2-1; 7 bases agree with TRBD1. The CDR3 is 16 residues long. Losses at the gene ends were 4 bases for V and 2 bases for J; bases not matched to a gene: 8. In germline, CDR1 is LGHDT, CDR2 YNNKEL (reference sequence).

This clonotype was recorded many times. The V gene is TRBV12-3 or TRBV12-4, the J gene TRBJ2-3, with D hard to call. Trimming took off 4 bases at V and 6 bases at J, with 26 bases between the two ends. The CDR3 is 18 residues long. In DNA form, the CDR3 reads TGTGCCAGCAGTTCCCGGACGGCCGCGAGCTTATCTCATGATACGCAGTATTTT. Its translation: CASSSRTAASLSHDTQYF.

This clonotype came up many times. The gene calls are TRBV19 and TRBJ2-7; TRBD2 aligns across 9 bases. Judging by the DNA end, TRBJ2-5 fits better; the J call may be wrong. The CDR3 extends over 13 amino acids. Germline V gene data show CDR1 as LNHDA and CDR2 as SQIVND (reference sequence). The CDR3 bases are TGTGCCACCAGCCCCTCGACTAGCGGGACCCAGTACTTC. It yields the protein CATSPSTSGTQYF.

Many counts were recorded for this clonotype. CDR3 nucleotides: TGTGCCATCCAACCGGCGAACTATGGCTACACCTTC. Amino acid sequence: CAIQPANYGYTF. This chain joins TRBV12-3 or TRBV12-4 and TRBJ1-2, with no clear D. The CDR3 sequence is 12 residues long. V was shortened by 10 bases and J by 2 bases, with 11 bases between the two germline ends.

Points on this clonotype: A far larger clone is one nucleotide away, so this likely arose from a read error. This chain joins TRBV12-3 or TRBV12-4 and TRBJ2-7, with a weak D call TRBD1 (6 bases). This CDR3 region has 12 residues. V dropped 6 bases and J dropped 7 bases, with 13 bases sitting between them. The CDR3 region is CASRSQGGEQYF. The CDR3 nucleotides read TGTGCCAGCAGGTCACAGGGTGGAGAGCAGTACTTC.

This clonotype was recorded many times. This chain connects TRBV7-2 to TRBJ1-1; 9 bases line up with TRBD1. The CDR3 is made up of 15 amino acids. Germline V lookup: CDR1 SGHTA, CDR2 FQGNSA. J lost 1 base, V lost 5 bases, and 5 bases had no gene match. The DNA of the CDR3 is TGTGCCAGCAGCCCCGGGACAGGGTGGAACACTGAAGCTTTCTTT. This gives the protein CASSPGTGWNTEAFF.

This chain connects TRBV2 to TRBJ2-1; no definite D call. Germline V CDR1 and CDR2: SNHLY, FYNNEI. The CDR3 is 14 amino acids. V dropped 6 bases and J dropped 0 bases, with 9 bases sitting between them. The CDR3 is CASSPARSYNEQFF. CDR3 bases: TGTGCCAGCAGCCCAGCCCGCTCCTACAATGAGCAGTTCTTC.

This clonotype occurred many times. The chain links TRBV5-1 to TRBJ1-3, with a tentative D call TRBD1 (6 bases). Trimming shortened V by 4 bases and J by 0 bases, and 11 bases separated the two germline ends. The length of the CDR3 is 15 residues. CDR1 SGHRS and CDR2 YFSETQ come from the germline V gene. The CDR3 sequence: CASSLGTNSGNTIYF. In nucleotides, the CDR3 is TGCGCCAGCAGCCTAGGGACAAACTCTGGAAACACCATATATTTT.

V is TRBV7-3 and J is TRBJ2-6, with D hard to call. Germline CDR1 SGHTA, CDR2 FQGTGA. CDR3 length: 19 amino acids. With 5 bases removed from V and 3 bases from J, the gap between germline ends came to 23 bases. The CDR3 nucleotides read TGTGCCAGCAGCCCAAGCCCGGAGACCCTAGTCTATGGGGCCAACGTCCTGACTTTC. Amino acids: CASSPSPETLVYGANVLTF.

This clonotype was seen ten or more times. This chain joins TRBV5-1 and TRBJ2-2; the D is unclear. CDR1 and CDR2 from the germline V gene are SGHRS and YFSETQ. V dropped 5 bases and J dropped 0 bases, with 14 bases sitting between them. The CDR3 is 16 amino acids. The CDR3 DNA reads as TGCGCCAGCAGAGTGGCTGGGCCCACGAACACCGGGGAGCTGTTTTTT. This codes for CASRVAGPTNTGELFF.

With regard to this clonotype: A read error is likely here: a far larger clone is one base away. This sequence joins TRBV4-3 and TRBJ2-1; no reliable D call. CDR1 LGHNA and CDR2 YSLEER come from the germline V gene. The CDR3 has 15 residues. DNA of the CDR3: TGCGCCAGCAGCCGGAGTGGAAGCTCCTACGATGAGCAGTTCTTC. It codes for CASSRSGSSYDEQFF.

In its sample, this clonotype was seen many times. The chain carries TRBV5-1 and TRBJ2-7; TRBD1 or TRBD2 may be the D gene (6 bases each). V was trimmed by 4 bases and J by 2 bases, leaving 10 bases between them. Germline CDR1 is SGHRS and CDR2 is YFSETQ. This CDR3 has 13 amino acids. CDR3 amino acids: CASSPEGAYEQYF. In DNA, the CDR3 is TGCGCCAGCAGCCCGGAGGGGGCCTACGAGCAGTACTTC.

This clonotype was observed a handful of times. The chain couples TRBV24-1 to TRBJ2-2, with D unclear. The ends were cut back, 4 bases at V and 1 base at J, with 6 bases in the middle. The germline V gene has CDR1 KGHDR and CDR2 SFDVKD. The CDR3 runs to 14 residues. The CDR3 reads CATSERQNTGELFF. The CDR3 DNA follows: TGTGCCACCAGTGAACGACAGAACACCGGGGAGCTGTTTTTT.

A note on this clonotype: One end of the junction fails to match germline, which may point to a read error. This rearrangement joins TRBV28 to TRBJ1-2; D may be TRBD1 (5 bases). Looked up from germline, CDR1 is MDHEN and CDR2 is SYDVKM. There are 12 residues in the CDR3. CDR3 residues: CAGRPSGWGYTF. CDR3 bases: TGTGCCGGCCGCCCCTCAGGATGGGGCTACACTTTC.

Of note for this clonotype: At one end the junction does not follow the germline gene, possibly because of a read error. This sequence joins TRBV10-3 and TRBJ1-2; 8 bases match TRBD1. The CDR3 spans 13 residues. Germline CDR1 and CDR2: ENHRY and SYGVKD. The CDR3: CAIGETGVRGYTF. In DNA form, the CDR3 reads TGTGCCATCGGTGAGACAGGGGTACGTGGCTACACCTTC.

This clonotype showed up just once. This sequence joins TRBV24-1 and TRBJ2-2; either TRBD1 or TRBD2 may fit D (5 bases each). V shed 3 bases and J shed 1 base, with 20 bases lying between them. The germline V gene encodes CDR1 KGHDR and CDR2 SFDVKD. This CDR3 is 19 amino acids long. CDR3 bases: TGTGCCACCAGTGATGTCGGGGCTAACCGGGATGGGAACACCGGGGAGCTGTTTTTT. This gives the protein CATSDVGANRDGNTGELFF.

This clonotype was counted many times. The rearrangement joins TRBV19 to TRBJ2-3, with a weak D call TRBD1 (5 bases). Germline CDR1 reads LNHDA; CDR2 reads SQIVND (reference sequence). V was trimmed by 5 bases and J by 10 bases, leaving 13 bases between them. This CDR3 has 12 amino acids. CDR3 sequence reads: CASSGTGRAQYF. CDR3 nucleotide sequence: TGTGCCAGTAGTGGAACAGGCCGGGCGCAGTATTTT.

This clonotype has at least ten counts. The chain joins TRBV7-2 to TRBJ2-1, with D unresolved. The CDR3 is made up of 15 amino acids. Deletions cut 4 bases from V and 6 bases from J, with 16 bases between. CDR1 and CDR2 from the germline V gene are SGHTA and FQGNSA. The CDR3 here is CASSSTPETFNEQFF. The CDR3 DNA follows: TGTGCCAGCAGCTCTACCCCTGAGACGTTCAATGAGCAGTTCTTC.

This clonotype was seen repeatedly, ten times or more. The chain uses TRBV5-1 and TRBJ2-6; no definite D call. Germline CDR1 is SGHRS and CDR2 is YFSETQ. V shed 4 bases and J shed 1 base, with 9 bases lying between them. The CDR3 spans 15 residues. The CDR3 bases are TGCGCCAGCAGCCGGCAAGGATCTGGGGCCAACGTCCTGACTTTC. Amino acid sequence: CASSRQGSGANVLTF.

This clonotype was observed many times. The chain employs TRBV11-2 and TRBJ2-7; D call uncertain. The CDR3 has 13 amino acids. From germline, CDR1 is SGHAT and CDR2 FQNNGV. V lost 7 bases to trimming and J lost 6 bases, with 16 bases between them. This CDR3 reads CASTPPGPPEQYF. The CDR3 bases are TGTGCCAGCACCCCTCCGGGCCCCCCCGAGCAGTACTTC.